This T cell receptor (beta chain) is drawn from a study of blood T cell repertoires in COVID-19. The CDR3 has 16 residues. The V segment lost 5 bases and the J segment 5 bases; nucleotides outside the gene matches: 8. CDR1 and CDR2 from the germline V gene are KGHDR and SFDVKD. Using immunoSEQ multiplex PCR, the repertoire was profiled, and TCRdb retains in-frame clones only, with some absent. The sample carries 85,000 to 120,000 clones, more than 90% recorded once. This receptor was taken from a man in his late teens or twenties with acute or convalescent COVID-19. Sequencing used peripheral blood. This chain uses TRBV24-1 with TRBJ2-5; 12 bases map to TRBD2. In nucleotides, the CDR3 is TGTGCCACCAGTGGTGCTAGCGGGAGGGATGGGGAGACCCAGTACTTC. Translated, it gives CATSGASGRDGETQYF.